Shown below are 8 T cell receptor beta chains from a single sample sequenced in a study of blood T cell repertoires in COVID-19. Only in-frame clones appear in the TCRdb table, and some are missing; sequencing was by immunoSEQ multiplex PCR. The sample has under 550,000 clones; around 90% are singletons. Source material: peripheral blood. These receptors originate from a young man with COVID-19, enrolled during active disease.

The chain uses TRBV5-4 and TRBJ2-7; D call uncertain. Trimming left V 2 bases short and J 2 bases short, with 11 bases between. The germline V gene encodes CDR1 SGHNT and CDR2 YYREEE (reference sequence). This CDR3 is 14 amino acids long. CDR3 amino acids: CASSFSGNPYEQYF. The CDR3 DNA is TGTGCCAGCAGCTTTTCAGGCAATCCCTACGAGCAGTACTTC.

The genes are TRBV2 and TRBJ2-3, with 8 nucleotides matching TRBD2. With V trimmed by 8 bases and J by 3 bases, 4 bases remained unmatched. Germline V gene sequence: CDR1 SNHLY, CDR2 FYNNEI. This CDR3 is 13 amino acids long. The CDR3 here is CASATSETDTQYF. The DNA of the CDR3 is TGTGCCAGCGCGACTAGCGAAACAGATACGCAGTATTTT.

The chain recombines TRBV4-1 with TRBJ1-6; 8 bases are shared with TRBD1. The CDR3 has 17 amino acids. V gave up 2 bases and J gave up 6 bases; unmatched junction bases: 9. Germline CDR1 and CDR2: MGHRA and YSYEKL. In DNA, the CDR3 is TGCGCCAGCAGCCAAACCCCCGGACAGGGAGGTAATTCACCCCTCCACTTT. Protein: CASSQTPGQGGNSPLHF.

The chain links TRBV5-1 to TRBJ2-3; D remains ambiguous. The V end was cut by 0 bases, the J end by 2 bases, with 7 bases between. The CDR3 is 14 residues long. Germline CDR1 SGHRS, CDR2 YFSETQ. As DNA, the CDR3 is TGCGCCAGCAGCTTGGGGAGCAACACAGATACGCAGTATTTT. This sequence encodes CASSLGSNTDTQYF.

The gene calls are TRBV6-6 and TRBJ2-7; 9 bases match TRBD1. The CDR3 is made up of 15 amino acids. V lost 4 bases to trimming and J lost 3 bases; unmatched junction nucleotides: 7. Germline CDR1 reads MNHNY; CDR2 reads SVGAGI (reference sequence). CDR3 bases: TGTGCCAGCAGTTGGGGTGGGACAGGGCTCTACGAGCAGTACTTC. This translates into CASSWGGTGLYEQYF.

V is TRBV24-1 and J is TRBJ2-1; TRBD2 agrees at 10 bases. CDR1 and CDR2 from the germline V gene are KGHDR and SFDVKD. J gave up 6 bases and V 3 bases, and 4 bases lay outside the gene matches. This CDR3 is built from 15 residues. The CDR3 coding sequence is TGTGCCACCAGTGATCCCGGGACTAGCGTCAATGAGCAGTTCTTC. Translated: CATSDPGTSVNEQFF.

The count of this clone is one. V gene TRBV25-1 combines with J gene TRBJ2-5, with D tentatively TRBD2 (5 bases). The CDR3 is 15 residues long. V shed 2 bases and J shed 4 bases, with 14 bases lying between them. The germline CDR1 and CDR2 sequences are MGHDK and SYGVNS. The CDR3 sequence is CASSEPSGTSETQYF. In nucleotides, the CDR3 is TGTGCCAGCAGTGAACCCAGCGGTACTTCAGAGACCCAGTACTTC.

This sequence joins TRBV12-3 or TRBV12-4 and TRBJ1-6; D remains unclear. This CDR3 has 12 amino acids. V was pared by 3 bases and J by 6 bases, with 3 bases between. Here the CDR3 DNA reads TGTGCCAGCAGTTTGAGTAATTCACCCCTCCACTTT. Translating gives CASSLSNSPLHF.